Below are 26 T cell receptor beta chains sequenced from a single sample in a study of OX40 agonist ivuxolimab in advanced cancers. Repertoires were generated with immunoSEQ multiplex PCR, while TCRdb's copy carries only in-frame clones and drops some. The sample has about 69,000 clones, over 60% seen once; the top ten hold about 2.2%. Source: CD4+ or CD8+ T cells sorted from blood, taken in a trial of the OX40 agonist ivuxolimab. The receptors derive from an adult with an advanced solid tumor such as melanoma, head and neck, liver or kidney cancer.

This chain connects TRBV15 to TRBJ1-5; D is uncertain. Per the germline V gene, CDR1 is LNHNV and CDR2 is YYDKDF (reference sequence). Trimming shortened V by 0 bases and J by 0 bases, and 18 bases separated the two germline ends. The CDR3 loop spans 19 amino acids. This CDR3 is CATSRDLPSGQYSNQPQHF. CDR3 nucleotides: TGTGCCACCAGCAGAGATCTGCCCTCTGGCCAGTATAGCAATCAGCCCCAGCATTTT.

This chain joins TRBV27 and TRBJ2-5; TRBD1 agrees at 9 bases. The CDR3 extends over 15 amino acids. Germline assignment: CDR1 MNHEY and CDR2 SMNVEV (reference sequence). V shed 5 bases, J shed 4 bases, and the junction held 8 bases outside the gene matches. CDR3 loop: CASSPPAGQGETQYF. In nucleotides, the CDR3 is TGTGCCAGCAGTCCCCCCGCGGGACAGGGAGAGACCCAGTACTTC.

The chain links TRBV5-1 to TRBJ2-5; 7 bases align to TRBD2. The CDR3 spans 16 residues. V was clipped by 4 bases and J by 2 bases; unmatched bases: 11. Per germline, CDR1 SGHRS and CDR2 YFSETQ. CDR3 sequence (DNA): TGCGCCAGCAGCCTGTTGGGGAGGGGCAATCAAGAGACCCAGTACTTC. Protein sequence: CASSLLGRGNQETQYF.

The gene calls are TRBV14 and TRBJ1-1, with 8 positions matching TRBD1. J was trimmed by 4 bases and V by 5 bases; bases with no gene match: 6. This CDR3 has 14 amino acids. Looked up from germline, CDR1 is SGHDN and CDR2 is FVKESK. The CDR3, as DNA: TGTGCCAGCAGCTCACAGGGGGGGGGCACTGAAGCTTTCTTT. Its translation is CASSSQGGGTEAFF.

The J gene is TRBJ1-5, the V gene TRBV28, with D unresolved. Trimming left V 3 bases short and J 3 bases short, with 6 bases between. Germline CDR1 reads MDHEN; CDR2 reads SYDVKM. The length of the CDR3 is 13 residues. In DNA, the CDR3 is TGTGCCAGCAGTTTGGAGGCCAATCAGCCCCAGCATTTT. Translating it yields CASSLEANQPQHF.

The genes are TRBV7-9 and TRBJ2-2, with D possibly called TRBD1 or TRBD2 (6 bases each). Deletions cut 11 bases from V and 6 bases from J, with 16 bases between. Germline CDR1 reads SEHNR; CDR2 reads FQNEAQ (reference sequence). The CDR3 is made up of 13 amino acids. In DNA form, the CDR3 reads TGTGCCCTAGAGGGGGGAGCGTCCGGGGAGCTGTTTTTT. It specifies CALEGGASGELFF.

The CDR3 region has the DNA TGTGCCTGGAGTGGACAGGGAAGGTCTAGTTATGGCTACACCTTC. Amino acid sequence: CAWSGQGRSSYGYTF. The chain is built from TRBV30 and TRBJ1-2; TRBD1 matches at 7 bases. The CDR3 loop spans 15 amino acids. Germline trimming cut 1 base from V and 5 bases from J; bases unmatched to any gene: 10. CDR1 is GTSNPN and CDR2 is SVGIG in the germline V gene (reference sequence).

The chain uses TRBV6-4 and TRBJ2-3; 8 bases agree with TRBD1. The CDR3 length is 14 residues. Germline CDR1 is MRHNA and CDR2 is SNTAGT. Germline trimming cut 5 bases from V and 4 bases from J; bases unmatched to any gene: 5. CDR3 protein: CASSTDRAADTQYF. The CDR3 DNA reads as TGTGCCAGCAGTACGGACAGGGCCGCAGATACGCAGTATTTT.

The chain has TRBV5-5 and TRBJ1-2; D might be TRBD1 (5 bases). The germline V and J ends were trimmed by 1 base and 1 base, with 8 bases remaining between them. This CDR3 has 14 residues. Germline V gene data show CDR1 as SGHKS and CDR2 as YYEKEE (reference sequence). The CDR3 here is CASSLRQFNYGYTF. CDR3 sequence (DNA): TGTGCCAGCAGCTTGAGACAGTTTAACTATGGCTACACCTTC.

This sequence joins TRBV6-1 and TRBJ1-1; D ambiguous. The length of the CDR3 is 11 residues. The V and J ends lost 8 bases and 4 bases respectively, with 8 bases between them. CDR1 is MNHNS, CDR2 SASEGT, per germline. CDR3 amino acids: CASHAGTEAFF. The CDR3 DNA reads TGTGCCAGCCATGCCGGCACTGAAGCTTTCTTT.

This sequence joins TRBV28 and TRBJ1-5; 9 nucleotides agree with TRBD1. CDR1 is MDHEN, CDR2 SYDVKM, per germline. The CDR3 sequence is 15 residues long. With 5 bases clipped from V and 9 bases from J, the junction kept 11 bases outside the gene matches. The CDR3 region is CASSPPGQGIMPQHF. The CDR3 coding sequence is TGTGCCAGCAGTCCTCCGGGACAGGGAATTATGCCCCAGCATTTT.

This chain joins TRBV5-1 and TRBJ2-5; 8 nucleotides line up with TRBD1. Germline CDR1 reads SGHRS; CDR2 reads YFSETQ. V lost 2 bases to trimming and J lost 3 bases; unmatched junction nucleotides: 3. The CDR3 is made up of 14 amino acids. The CDR3 DNA follows: TGCGCCAGCAGCTTTCAGGGGGCGGAAGAGACCCAGTACTTC. Translating it yields CASSFQGAEETQYF.

The gene calls are TRBV25-1 and TRBJ1-4, with a weak D call TRBD1 (5 bases). Trimming cost V 2 bases and J 7 bases, with 11 bases left between them. Germline V CDR1 and CDR2: MGHDK, SYGVNS. This CDR3 comprises 14 residues. CDR3 loop: CASSERGDGEKLFF. The CDR3, as DNA: TGTGCCAGCAGTGAAAGAGGGGATGGTGAAAAACTGTTTTTT.

V is TRBV6-1 and J is TRBJ2-3; D is possibly TRBD1 (6 bases). With 3 bases removed from V and 6 bases from J, the gap between germline ends came to 16 bases. The V gene's germline CDR1 is MNHNS and CDR2 SASEGT. This CDR3 region has 15 residues. CDR3 residues: CASSDYDRSWDTQYF. CDR3 DNA: TGTGCCAGCAGTGATTACGACAGGTCCTGGGATACGCAGTATTTT.

The chain links TRBV5-1 to TRBJ2-7; D might be TRBD1 (5 bases). CDR1 SGHRS and CDR2 YFSETQ come from the germline V gene. The V end lost 2 bases, the J end lost 4 bases, and 10 bases lay between the germline ends. The CDR3 consists of 13 residues. The DNA of the CDR3 is TGCGCCAGCAGCTTAAACCCAGGGTACGAGCAGTACTTC. Translated: CASSLNPGYEQYF.

This rearrangement joins TRBV18 to TRBJ1-6; D may be TRBD1 (6 bases). CDR1 and CDR2 from the germline V gene are KGHSH and LQKENI. V was clipped by 6 bases and J by 0 bases, with 12 bases between them. The CDR3 is made up of 16 amino acids. The CDR3: CASSRTALSYNSPLHF. The CDR3 region has the DNA TGTGCCAGCTCGCGGACAGCCCTCTCCTATAATTCACCCCTCCACTTT.

A few counts support this clone. The V call is TRBV6-1, the J call TRBJ1-2; D is undetermined. CDR1 and CDR2 from the germline V gene are MNHNS and SASEGT. Trimming removed 3 bases from V and 4 bases from J, with 12 bases in between. The CDR3 length is 14 residues. The CDR3 nucleotides read TGTGCCAGCAGTGATGGGCAGGAGCTCTATGGCTACACCTTC. Its protein is CASSDGQELYGYTF.

This chain joins TRBV11-3 and TRBJ2-1; 12 positions agree with TRBD1. V shed 1 base and J 8 bases; nucleotides not matched to a gene: 18. Germline CDR1 reads SGHNT; CDR2 reads YENEEA. The CDR3 has 20 residues. CDR3 in amino acids: CASSLGGFGRDRGRVDEQFF. CDR3 bases: TGTGCCAGCAGCTTAGGCGGGTTTGGGAGGGACAGGGGGCGCGTTGATGAGCAGTTCTTC.

The rearrangement joins TRBV19 to TRBJ1-1; D might be TRBD1 (5 bases). The CDR3 has 12 amino acids. Looked up from germline, CDR1 is LNHDA and CDR2 is SQIVND (reference sequence). Trimming stripped 5 bases from V and 11 bases from J, with 15 bases between. The CDR3 loop reads CASSGRGETAFF. CDR3 DNA: TGTGCCAGTAGTGGTCGGGGGGAAACGGCTTTCTTT.

This chain uses TRBV7-3 with TRBJ2-7; weak D call: TRBD2 (5 bases). The ends were cut back, 0 bases at V and 7 bases at J, with 10 bases in the middle. Germline CDR1 reads SGHTA; CDR2 reads FQGTGA. The CDR3 contains 13 residues. The CDR3 here is CASSLTTSGEQYF. CDR3 nucleotide sequence: TGTGCCAGCAGCTTAACGACCTCGGGGGAGCAGTACTTC.

This chain's CDR3 is CASSGTSRDSDTQYF. The CDR3 DNA sequence: TGCGCCAGCAGCGGAACCTCGAGGGACTCAGATACGCAGTATTTT. This chain connects TRBV5-1 to TRBJ2-3, with a weak D call TRBD2 (6 bases). Between the trimmed V and J ends, which lost 4 bases and 4 bases, there was a span of 16 bases. This CDR3 has 15 amino acids. Germline V CDR1 and CDR2: SGHRS, YFSETQ.

The rearrangement links TRBV11-2 to TRBJ2-3, with 10 bases aligning to TRBD1. The junction had 3 bases not matched to a gene; V was cut back by 3 bases and J by 3 bases. Looked up from germline, CDR1 is SGHAT and CDR2 is FQNNGV. The CDR3 spans 15 residues. Written as DNA, the CDR3 is TGTGCCAGCAGCTTCCGGGACAGGGGTACAGATACGCAGTATTTT. Its protein product is CASSFRDRGTDTQYF. The full variable domain, in which reference TRBV11-2 and TRBJ2-3 provide the parts outside the CDR3, is EAGVAQSPRYKIIEKRQSVAFWCNPISGHATLYWYQQILGQGPKLLIQFQNNGVVDDSQLPKDRFSAERLKGVDSTLKIQPAKLEDSAVYLCASSFRDRGTDTQYFGPGTRLTVL.

The chain has TRBV21-1 and TRBJ2-5; TRBD1 is taken as the D call from the table, unchecked against the DNA. TRBV21-1 is flagged as a pseudogene. The CDR3 contains 16 residues. CDR3 sequence reads: CASSGRARTPGETQYF. The CDR3 DNA is TGTGCCAGCAGCGGTCGGGCCCGGACCCCAGGGGAGACCCAGTACTTC.

The chain is built from TRBV19 and TRBJ2-3, with D unclear. Germline V lookup: CDR1 LNHDA, CDR2 SQIVND (reference sequence). The V end lost 10 bases, the J end lost 4 bases, and 18 bases lay between the germline ends. This CDR3 region has 14 residues. The CDR3, as DNA: TGTGCCACCCAAATGGGGAATGGGGCAGATACGCAGTATTTT. It encodes CATQMGNGADTQYF.

The gene calls are TRBV7-2 and TRBJ2-2; 7 positions match TRBD1. Germline CDR1 and CDR2: SGHTA and FQGNSA. This CDR3 spans 15 amino acids. With 6 bases clipped from V and 4 bases from J, the junction kept 8 bases outside the gene matches. The CDR3: CASRRQGAGTGELFF. For the CDR3, the DNA is TGTGCCAGCAGGAGACAGGGTGCGGGCACCGGGGAGCTGTTTTTT.

The rearrangement uses TRBV5-6 and TRBJ2-3, with 12 bases fitting TRBD2. Germline V gene lookup returns CDR1 SGHDT and CDR2 YYEEEE. CDR3 size: 18 residues. V lost 4 bases to trimming and J lost 2 bases; unmatched junction nucleotides: 11. CDR3 bases: TGTGCCAGCAGCACAATTATGACTAGCGGGGGCTACACAGATACGCAGTATTTT. Translating it yields CASSTIMTSGGYTDTQYF.